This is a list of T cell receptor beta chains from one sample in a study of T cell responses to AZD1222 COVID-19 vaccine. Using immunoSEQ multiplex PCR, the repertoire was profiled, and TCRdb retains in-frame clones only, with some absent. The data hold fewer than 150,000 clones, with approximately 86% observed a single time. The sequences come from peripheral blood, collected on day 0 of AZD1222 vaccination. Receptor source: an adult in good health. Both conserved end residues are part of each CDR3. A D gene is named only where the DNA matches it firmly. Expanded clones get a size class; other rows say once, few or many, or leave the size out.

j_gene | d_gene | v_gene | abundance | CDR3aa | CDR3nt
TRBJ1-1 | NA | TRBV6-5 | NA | CASTRDVNTEAFF | TGTGCCAGCACCCGGGACGTGAACACTGAAGCTTTCTTT
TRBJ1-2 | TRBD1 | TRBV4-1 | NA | CASRSLLGTGHRGYTF | TGCGCCAGCAGATCCTTGCTCGGGACAGGTCATCGGGGCTACACCTTC
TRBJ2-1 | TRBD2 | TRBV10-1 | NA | CASSPTSGKYNEQFF | TGCGCCAGCAGTCCGACTAGCGGCAAATACAATGAGCAGTTCTTC
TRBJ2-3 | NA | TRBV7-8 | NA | CASSLAVETQYF | TGTGCCAGCAGCTTAGCGGTCGAGACGCAGTATTTT
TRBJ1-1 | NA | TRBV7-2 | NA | CASSGGGEAFF | TGTGCCAGCAGCGGGGGAGGTGAAGCTTTCTTT
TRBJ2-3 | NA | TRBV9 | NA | CASSVGALPTDTQYF | TGTGCCAGCAGCGTAGGCGCCCTCCCCACAGATACGCAGTATTTT
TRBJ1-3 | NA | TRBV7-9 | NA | CASSPGLSGNTIYF | TGTGCCAGCAGCCCGGGCCTTTCTGGAAACACCATATATTTT
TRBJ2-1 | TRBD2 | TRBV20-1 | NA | CSASTTGASGYNEQFF | TGCAGTGCTAGTACCACAGGAGCTAGCGGCTACAATGAGCAGTTCTTC
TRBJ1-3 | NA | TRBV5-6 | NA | CASSLGFSGNTIYF | TGTGCCAGCAGCTTGGGCTTCTCTGGAAACACCATATATTTT
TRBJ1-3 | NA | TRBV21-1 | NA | CASSSTRNGNTIYF | TGTGCCAGCAGCAGTACCAGGAATGGAAACACCATATATTTT
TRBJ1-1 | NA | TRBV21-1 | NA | CASRRDKHDTEAFF | TGTGCCAGCCGTCGGGACAAACACGACACTGAAGCTTTCTTT
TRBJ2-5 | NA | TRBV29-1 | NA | CSVGVSRQRVQETQYF | TGCAGCGTTGGAGTTTCTCGACAGCGGGTCCAAGAGACCCAGTACTTC
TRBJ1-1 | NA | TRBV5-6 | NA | CASSKPPRNTEAFF | TGTGCCAGCAGCAAGCCACCTAGGAACACTGAAGCTTTCTTT
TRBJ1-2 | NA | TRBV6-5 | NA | CASSYLDSYTF | TGTGCCAGCAGTTACCTGGACAGTTACACCTTC
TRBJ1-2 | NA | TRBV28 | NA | CASSPTAFYGYTF | TGTGCCAGCAGTCCCACGGCTTTCTATGGCTACACCTTC
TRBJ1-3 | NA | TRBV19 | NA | CASSMVLLSGNTIYF | TGTGCCAGTAGTATGGTCTTGCTCTCTGGAAACACCATATATTTT
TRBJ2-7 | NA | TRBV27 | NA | CASSLGGAYDPYEQYF | TGTGCCAGCAGTTTAGGCGGAGCCTATGACCCCTACGAGCAGTACTTC
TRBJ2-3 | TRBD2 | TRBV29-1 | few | CSVYPGVAGADTQYF | TGCAGCGTTTACCCCGGGGTAGCGGGAGCAGATACGCAGTATTTT
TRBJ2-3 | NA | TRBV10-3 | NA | CAISVADTQYF | TGTGCCATCAGCGTGGCAGATACGCAGTATTTT
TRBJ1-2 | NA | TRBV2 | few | CASTNLGRQAYGYTF | TGTGCCAGCACTAACCTGGGCCGCCAGGCCTATGGCTACACCTTC
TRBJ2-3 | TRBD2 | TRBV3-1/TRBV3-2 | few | CASSQDQGETSGRASITDTQYF | TGTGCCAGCAGCCAAGATCAGGGGGAGACTAGCGGGAGGGCCTCCATCACAGATACGCAGTATTTT
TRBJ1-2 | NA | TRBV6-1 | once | CASSDRAGSYTF | TGTGCCAGCAGTGATCGGGCAGGGAGCTACACCTTC
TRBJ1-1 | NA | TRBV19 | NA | CASSNKGNTEAFF | TGTGCCAGTAGTAATAAGGGAAACACTGAAGCTTTCTTT
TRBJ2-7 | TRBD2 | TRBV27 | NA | CASSLKLGLAASYEQYF | TGTGCCAGCAGTTTAAAGCTGGGACTAGCGGCTTCCTACGAGCAGTACTTC
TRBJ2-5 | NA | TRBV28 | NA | CASSLQDARTKTQYF | TGTGCCAGCAGCCTACAGGACGCACGCACTAAGACCCAGTACTTC
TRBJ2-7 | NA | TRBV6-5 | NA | CASSQGSHEQYF | TGTGCCAGCAGCCAGGGATCCCACGAGCAGTACTTC
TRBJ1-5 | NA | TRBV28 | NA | CASLGLGNQPQHF | TGTGCCAGCTTAGGATTGGGCAATCAGCCCCAGCATTTT
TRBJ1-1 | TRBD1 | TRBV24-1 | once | CATSEGDRINTEAFF | TGTGCCACCAGTGAGGGGGACAGGATAAACACTGAAGCTTTCTTT
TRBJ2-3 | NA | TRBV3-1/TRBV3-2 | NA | CASSRTPAGTQYF | TGTGCCAGCAGCCGGACACCGGCGGGTACGCAGTATTTT
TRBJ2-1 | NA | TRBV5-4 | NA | CASSLQGPYNEQFF | TGTGCCAGCAGCTTACAGGGTCCCTACAATGAGCAGTTCTTC
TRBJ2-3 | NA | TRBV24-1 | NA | CATSDYEGSTDTQYF | TGTGCCACCAGTGATTATGAGGGTTCGACAGATACGCAGTATTTT
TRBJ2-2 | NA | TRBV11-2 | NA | CASSERGWRGLGGELFF | TGTGCCAGCAGCGAGAGGGGGTGGCGGGGCCTCGGCGGGGAGCTGTTTTTT
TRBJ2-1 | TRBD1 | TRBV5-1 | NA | CASSPGTGYTEQFF | TGCGCCAGCAGCCCCGGGACAGGGTACACTGAGCAGTTCTTC
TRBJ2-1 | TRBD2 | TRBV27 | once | CASTDGGLAYNEQFF | TGTGCCAGCACCGACGGGGGACTAGCCTACAATGAGCAGTTCTTC
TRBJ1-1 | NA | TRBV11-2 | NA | CASSLVMLGDTEAFF | TGTGCCAGCAGCTTAGTTATGTTAGGGGACACTGAAGCTTTCTTT
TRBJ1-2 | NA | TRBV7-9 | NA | CASQRVVGYTF | TGTGCCAGTCAAAGAGTAGTTGGCTACACCTTC
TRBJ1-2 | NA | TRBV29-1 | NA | CSVREGGNYGYTF | TGCAGCGTTAGAGAGGGCGGCAACTATGGCTACACCTTC
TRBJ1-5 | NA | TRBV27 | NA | CASSFTPPLGQPQHF | TGTGCCAGCAGTTTCACACCTCCCCTGGGGCAGCCCCAGCATTTT
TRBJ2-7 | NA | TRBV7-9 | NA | CASSLEDWYEQYF | TGTGCCAGCAGCTTGGAGGACTGGTACGAGCAGTACTTC
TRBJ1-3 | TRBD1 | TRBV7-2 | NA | CASSSTGASGNTIYF | TGTGCCAGCAGCTCCACAGGGGCCTCTGGAAACACCATATATTTT
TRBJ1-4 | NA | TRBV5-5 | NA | CASSPQGVANEKLFF | TGTGCCAGCAGCCCACAGGGAGTTGCTAATGAAAAACTGTTTTTT
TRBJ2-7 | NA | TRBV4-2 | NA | CASSQSVDPLGGKYEEQYF | TGTGCCAGCAGCCAATCTGTCGATCCTCTCGGCGGGAAGTATGAGGAGCAGTACTTC
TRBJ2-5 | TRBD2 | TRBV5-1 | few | CASSLSWREVMETQYF | TGCGCCAGCAGCTTGAGTTGGCGGGAGGTGATGGAGACCCAGTACTTC